This T cell receptor (beta chain) stems from a study of cytomegalovirus exposure and HLA in healthy donors. Repertoires were generated with immunoSEQ multiplex PCR, while TCRdb's copy carries only in-frame clones and drops some. The table lists roughly 100,000 clones, 85% of them singletons. The germline V gene encodes CDR1 SQVTM and CDR2 ANQGSEA. Trimming shortened V by 4 bases and J by 4 bases, and 12 bases separated the two germline ends. This CDR3 spans 13 amino acids. The donors were in the roughly 130-subject validation cohort, distinct from the roughly 670-subject first cohort. Sequencing was performed on PBMCs. The chain employs TRBV29-1 and TRBJ2-3, with D possibly TRBD2 on 5 matching bases. This sequence was found in a man aged 18 to 35 in good health and CMV-seropositive. The CDR3 loop reads CSVARGVADTQYF. The DNA for the CDR3 is TGCAGCGTTGCCCGGGGAGTAGCAGATACGCAGTATTTT.